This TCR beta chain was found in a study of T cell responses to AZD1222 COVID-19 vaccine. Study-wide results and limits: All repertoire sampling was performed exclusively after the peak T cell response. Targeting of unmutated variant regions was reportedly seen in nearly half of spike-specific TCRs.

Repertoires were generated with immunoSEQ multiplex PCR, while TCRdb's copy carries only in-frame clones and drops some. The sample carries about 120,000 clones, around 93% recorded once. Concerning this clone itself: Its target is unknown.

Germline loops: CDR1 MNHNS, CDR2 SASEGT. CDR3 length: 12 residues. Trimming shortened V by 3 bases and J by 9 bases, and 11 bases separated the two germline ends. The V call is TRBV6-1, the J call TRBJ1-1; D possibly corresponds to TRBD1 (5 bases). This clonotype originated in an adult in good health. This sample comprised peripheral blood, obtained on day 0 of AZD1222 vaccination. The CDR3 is CASSERGIQAFF. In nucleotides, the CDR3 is TGTGCCAGCAGTGAGAGGGGAATTCAAGCTTTCTTT.